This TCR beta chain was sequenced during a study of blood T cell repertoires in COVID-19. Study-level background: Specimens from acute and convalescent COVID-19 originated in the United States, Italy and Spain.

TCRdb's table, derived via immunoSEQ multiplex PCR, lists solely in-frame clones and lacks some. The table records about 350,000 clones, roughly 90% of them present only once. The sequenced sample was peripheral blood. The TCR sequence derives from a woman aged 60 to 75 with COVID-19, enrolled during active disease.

The CDR3 coding sequence is TGTGCCAGCAGCTTTCTAGGTACTGAAGCTTTCTTT. It is translated as CASSFLGTEAFF. V usage is TRBV5-5 and J usage is TRBJ1-1; D not resolved. The ends were cut back, 2 bases at V and 5 bases at J, with 7 bases in the middle. In germline, CDR1 is SGHKS, CDR2 YYEKEE (reference sequence). The length of the CDR3 is 12 residues.